This T cell receptor beta chain was identified in a study of cytomegalovirus exposure and HLA in healthy donors. Findings of the study overall: The presence/absence work took it that sequencing depth was about the same across donors. DRB1 had the most TCR associations and HLA-C the fewest, a later analysis found, with rates varying by HLA locus.

CDR1 and CDR2 from the germline V gene are SGHDT and YYEEEE. With V trimmed by 0 bases and J by 1 base, 3 bases remained unmatched. The CDR3 has 15 amino acids. About this clone itself: Its antigen is currently unknown.

Researchers ran the PCR with 60 Vbeta and 13 Jbeta primers. Only in-frame clones appear in the TCRdb table, and some are missing; sequencing was by immunoSEQ multiplex PCR. The sample contains fewer than 200,000 clones, 65% to 85% of which appear only once. The chain is built from TRBV5-6 and TRBJ2-7; TRBD1 aligns across 8 bases. This clonotype was sampled from a woman younger than 30 in good health and CMV-seronegative. Sequenced sample: PBMCs. DNA for the CDR3: TGTGCCAGCAGCTTGGGGGGGACAGGTTCCTACGAGCAGTACTTC. Its protein product is CASSLGGTGSYEQYF.